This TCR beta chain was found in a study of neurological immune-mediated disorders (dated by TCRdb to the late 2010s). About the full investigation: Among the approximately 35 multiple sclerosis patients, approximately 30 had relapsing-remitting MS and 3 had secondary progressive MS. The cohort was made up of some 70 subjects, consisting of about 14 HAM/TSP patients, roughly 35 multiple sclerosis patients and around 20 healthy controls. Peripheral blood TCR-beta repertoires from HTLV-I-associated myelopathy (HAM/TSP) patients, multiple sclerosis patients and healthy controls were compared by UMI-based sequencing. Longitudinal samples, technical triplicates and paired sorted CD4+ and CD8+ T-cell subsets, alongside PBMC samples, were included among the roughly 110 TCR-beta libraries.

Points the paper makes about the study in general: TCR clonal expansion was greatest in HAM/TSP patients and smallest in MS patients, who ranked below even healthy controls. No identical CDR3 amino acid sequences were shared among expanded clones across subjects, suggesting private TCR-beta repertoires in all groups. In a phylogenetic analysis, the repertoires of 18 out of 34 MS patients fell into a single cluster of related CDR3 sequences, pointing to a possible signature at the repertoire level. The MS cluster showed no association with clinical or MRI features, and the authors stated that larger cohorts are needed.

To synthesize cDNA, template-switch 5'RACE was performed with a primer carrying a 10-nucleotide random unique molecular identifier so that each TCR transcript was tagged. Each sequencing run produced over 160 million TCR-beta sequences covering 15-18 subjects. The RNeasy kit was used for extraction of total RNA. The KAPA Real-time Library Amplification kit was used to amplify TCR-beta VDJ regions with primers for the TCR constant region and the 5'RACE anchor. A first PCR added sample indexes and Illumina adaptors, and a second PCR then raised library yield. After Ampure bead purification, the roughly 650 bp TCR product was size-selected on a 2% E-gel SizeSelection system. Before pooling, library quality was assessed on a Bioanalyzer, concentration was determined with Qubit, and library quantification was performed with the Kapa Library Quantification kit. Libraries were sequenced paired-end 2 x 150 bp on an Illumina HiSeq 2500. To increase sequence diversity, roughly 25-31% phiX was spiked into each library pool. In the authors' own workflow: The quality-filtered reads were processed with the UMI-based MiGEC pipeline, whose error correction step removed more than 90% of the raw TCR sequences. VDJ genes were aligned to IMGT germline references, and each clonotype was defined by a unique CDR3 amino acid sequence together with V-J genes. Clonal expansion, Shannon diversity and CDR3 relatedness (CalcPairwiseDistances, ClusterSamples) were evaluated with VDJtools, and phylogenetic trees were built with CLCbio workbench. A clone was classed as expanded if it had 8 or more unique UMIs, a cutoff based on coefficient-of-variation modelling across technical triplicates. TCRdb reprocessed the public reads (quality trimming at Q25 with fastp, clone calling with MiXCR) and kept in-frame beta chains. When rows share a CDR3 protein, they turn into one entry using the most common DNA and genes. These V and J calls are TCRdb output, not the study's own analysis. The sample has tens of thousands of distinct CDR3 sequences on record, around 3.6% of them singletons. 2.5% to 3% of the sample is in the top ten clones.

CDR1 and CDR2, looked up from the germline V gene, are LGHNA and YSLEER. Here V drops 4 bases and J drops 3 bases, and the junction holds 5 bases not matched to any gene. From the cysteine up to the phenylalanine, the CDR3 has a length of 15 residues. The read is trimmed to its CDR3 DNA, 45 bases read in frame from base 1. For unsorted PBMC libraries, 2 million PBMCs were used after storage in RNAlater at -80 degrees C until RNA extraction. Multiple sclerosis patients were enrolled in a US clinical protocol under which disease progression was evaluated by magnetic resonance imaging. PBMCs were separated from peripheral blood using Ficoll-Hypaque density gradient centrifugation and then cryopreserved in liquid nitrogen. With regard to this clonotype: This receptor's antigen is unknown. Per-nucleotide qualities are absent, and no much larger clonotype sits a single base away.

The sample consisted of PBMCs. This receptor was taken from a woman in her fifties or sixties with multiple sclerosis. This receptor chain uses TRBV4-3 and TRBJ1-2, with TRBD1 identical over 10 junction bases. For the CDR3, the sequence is CASSPGTGEYYGYTF. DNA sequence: TGCGCCAGCAGCCCAGGGACAGGGGAATACTATGGCTACACCTTC.